Sequencing of this T cell receptor (beta chain) was carried out in a study of blood T cell repertoires in COVID-19. Residents of about two dozen US areas, aged about 18 to 95 years, made up the participants. The assay was immunoSEQ multiplex PCR, and TCRdb's table has in-frame clones only and misses some. The table has some 140,000 clones, almost 85% seen once. The V end was cut by 6 bases, the J end by 6 bases, with 20 bases between. Per the germline V gene, CDR1 is ENHRY and CDR2 is SYGVKD. CDR3 length: 15 amino acids. The rearrangement links TRBV10-3 to TRBJ1-1; possible D gene TRBD1, 6 bases. Sample: PBMCs or T cells enriched from blood (not recorded which). This clonotype was obtained from a man aged 35-49 years with acute COVID-19. This chain's CDR3 is CAIRAPGAGTPEAFF. Here the CDR3 DNA reads TGTGCCATCAGAGCCCCAGGGGCGGGTACCCCTGAAGCTTTCTTT.